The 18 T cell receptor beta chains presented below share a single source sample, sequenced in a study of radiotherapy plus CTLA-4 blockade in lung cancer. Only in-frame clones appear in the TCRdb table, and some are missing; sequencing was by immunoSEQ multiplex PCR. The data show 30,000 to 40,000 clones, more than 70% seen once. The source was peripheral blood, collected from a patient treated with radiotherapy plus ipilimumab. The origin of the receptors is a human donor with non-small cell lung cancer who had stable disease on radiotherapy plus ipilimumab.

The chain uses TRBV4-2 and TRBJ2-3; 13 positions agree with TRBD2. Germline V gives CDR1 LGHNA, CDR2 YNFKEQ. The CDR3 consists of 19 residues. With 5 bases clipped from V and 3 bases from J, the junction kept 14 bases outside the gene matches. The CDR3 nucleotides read TGTGCCAGCAGCGCCACTGAAACACTGACTAGCGGGAGGACAGATACGCAGTATTTT. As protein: CASSATETLTSGRTDTQYF.

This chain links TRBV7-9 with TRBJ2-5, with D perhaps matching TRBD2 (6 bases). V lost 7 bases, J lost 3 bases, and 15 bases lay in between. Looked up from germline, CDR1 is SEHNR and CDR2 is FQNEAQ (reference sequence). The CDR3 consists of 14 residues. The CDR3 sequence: CASTPPGLKETQYF. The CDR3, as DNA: TGTGCCAGCACCCCCCCCGGACTAAAAGAGACCCAGTACTTC.

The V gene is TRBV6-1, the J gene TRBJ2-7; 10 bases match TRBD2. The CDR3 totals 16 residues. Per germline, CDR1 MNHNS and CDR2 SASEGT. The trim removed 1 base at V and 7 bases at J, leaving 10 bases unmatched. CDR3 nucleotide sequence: TGTGCCAGCAGTGAAGGATTGCTAGCGGGAGTAGAGGAGCAGTACTTC. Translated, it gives CASSEGLLAGVEEQYF.

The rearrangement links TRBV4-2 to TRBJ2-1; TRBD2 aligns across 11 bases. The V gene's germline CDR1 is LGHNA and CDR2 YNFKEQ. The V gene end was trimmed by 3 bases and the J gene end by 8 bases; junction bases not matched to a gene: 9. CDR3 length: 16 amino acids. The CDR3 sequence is CASSHPLAGEGDEQFF. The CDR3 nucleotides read TGTGCCAGCAGCCACCCACTAGCGGGAGAAGGGGATGAGCAGTTCTTC.

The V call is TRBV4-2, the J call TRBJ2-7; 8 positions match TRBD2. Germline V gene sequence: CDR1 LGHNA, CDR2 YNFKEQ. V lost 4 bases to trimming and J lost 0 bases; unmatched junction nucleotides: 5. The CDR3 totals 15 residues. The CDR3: CASSPPSGSSYEQYF. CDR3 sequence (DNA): TGTGCCAGCAGCCCCCCCAGCGGGAGCTCCTACGAGCAGTACTTC.

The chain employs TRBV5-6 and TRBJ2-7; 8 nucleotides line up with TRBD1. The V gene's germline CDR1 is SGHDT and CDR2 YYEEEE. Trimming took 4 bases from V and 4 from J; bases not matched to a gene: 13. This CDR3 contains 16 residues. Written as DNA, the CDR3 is TGTGCCAGCAGCCGATTCGGGACAGGAGGGGTTTACGAGCAGTACTTC. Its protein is CASSRFGTGGVYEQYF.

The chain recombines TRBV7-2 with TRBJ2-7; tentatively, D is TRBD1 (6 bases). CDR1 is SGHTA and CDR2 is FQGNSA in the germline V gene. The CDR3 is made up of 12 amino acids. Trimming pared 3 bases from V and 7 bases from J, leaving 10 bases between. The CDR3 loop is CASSLDQGEQYF. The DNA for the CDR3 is TGTGCCAGCAGCTTGGACCAGGGGGAGCAGTACTTC.

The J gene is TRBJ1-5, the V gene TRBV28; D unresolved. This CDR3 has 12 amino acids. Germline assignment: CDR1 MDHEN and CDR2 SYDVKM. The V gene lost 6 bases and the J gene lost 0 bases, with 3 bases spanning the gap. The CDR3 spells CASSYSNQPQHF. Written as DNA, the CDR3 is TGTGCCAGCAGCTATAGCAATCAGCCCCAGCATTTT.

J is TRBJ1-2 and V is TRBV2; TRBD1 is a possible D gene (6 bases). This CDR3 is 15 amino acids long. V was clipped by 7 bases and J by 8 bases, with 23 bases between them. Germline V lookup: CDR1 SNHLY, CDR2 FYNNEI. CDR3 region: CASKNRESPVGGYTF. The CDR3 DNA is TGTGCCAGCAAAAACAGGGAATCTCCCGTGGGCGGCTACACCTTC.

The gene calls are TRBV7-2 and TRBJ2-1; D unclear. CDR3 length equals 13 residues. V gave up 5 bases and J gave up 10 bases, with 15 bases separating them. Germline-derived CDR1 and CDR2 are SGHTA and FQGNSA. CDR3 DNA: TGTGCCAGCAGCCTAGGCTTGGCTCGCGAGCAGTTCTTC. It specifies CASSLGLAREQFF.

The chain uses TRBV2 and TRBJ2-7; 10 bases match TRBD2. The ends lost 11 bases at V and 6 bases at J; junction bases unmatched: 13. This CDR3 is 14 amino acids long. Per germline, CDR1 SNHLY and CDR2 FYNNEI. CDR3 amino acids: CAGRRAGGPSEQYF. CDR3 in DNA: TGTGCCGGACGTCGAGCGGGAGGGCCCAGCGAGCAGTACTTC.

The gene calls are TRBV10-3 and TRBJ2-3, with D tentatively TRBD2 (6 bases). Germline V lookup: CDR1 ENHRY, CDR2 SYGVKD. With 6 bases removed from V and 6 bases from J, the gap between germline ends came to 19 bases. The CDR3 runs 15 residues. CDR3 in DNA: TGTGCCATCAGCCGAGGCGGGATGGAGGGGGATACGCAGTATTTT. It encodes CAISRGGMEGDTQYF.

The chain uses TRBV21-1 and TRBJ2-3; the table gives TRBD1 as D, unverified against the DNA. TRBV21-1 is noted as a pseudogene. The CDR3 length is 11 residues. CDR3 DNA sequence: TGTGCCAGCAGCACCCAGGGTACGCAGTATTTT. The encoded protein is CASSTQGTQYF.

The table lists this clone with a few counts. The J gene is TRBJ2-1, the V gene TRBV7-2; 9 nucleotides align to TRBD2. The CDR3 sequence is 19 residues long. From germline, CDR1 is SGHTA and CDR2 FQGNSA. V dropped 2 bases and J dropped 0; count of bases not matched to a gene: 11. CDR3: CASSLRSGSGSISYNEQFF. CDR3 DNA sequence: TGTGCCAGCAGCTTAAGGTCGGGTAGCGGGAGCATCTCCTACAATGAGCAGTTCTTC.

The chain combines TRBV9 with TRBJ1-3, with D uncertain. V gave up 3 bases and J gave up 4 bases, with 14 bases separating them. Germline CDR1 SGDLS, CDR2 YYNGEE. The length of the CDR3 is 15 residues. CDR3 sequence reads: CASSGTSPSGNTIYF. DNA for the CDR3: TGTGCCAGCAGCGGAACCTCCCCAAGCGGAAACACCATATATTTT. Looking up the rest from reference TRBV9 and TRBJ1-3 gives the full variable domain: DSGVTQTPKHLITATGQRVTLRCSPRSGDLSVYWYQQSLDQGLQFLIQYYNGEERAKGNILERFSAQQFPDLHSELNLSSLELGDSALYFCASSGTSPSGNTIYFGEGSWLTVV.

CDR3 DNA sequence: TGTGCCAGCAGCAAAAGGGCGGGAGTCGAGCAGTACTTC. This sequence encodes CASSKRAGVEQYF. The V call is TRBV21-1, the J call TRBJ2-7; TRBD2 is the table's D call, not checked against the DNA. TRBV21-1 is a documented pseudogene. The CDR3 extends over 13 amino acids.

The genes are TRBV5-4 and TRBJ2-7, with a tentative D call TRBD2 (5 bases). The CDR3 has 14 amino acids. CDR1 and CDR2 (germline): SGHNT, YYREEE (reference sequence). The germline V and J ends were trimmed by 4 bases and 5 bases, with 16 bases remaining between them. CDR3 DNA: TGTGCCAGCAGCCCGGACTTTACTCAAGACGAGCAGTACTTC. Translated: CASSPDFTQDEQYF. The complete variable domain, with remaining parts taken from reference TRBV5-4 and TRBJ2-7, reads ETGVTQSPTHLIKTRGQQVTLRCSSQSGHNTVSWYQQALGQGPQFIFQYYREEENGRGNFPPRFSGLQFPNYSSELNVNALELDDSALYLCASSPDFTQDEQYFGPGTRLTVT.

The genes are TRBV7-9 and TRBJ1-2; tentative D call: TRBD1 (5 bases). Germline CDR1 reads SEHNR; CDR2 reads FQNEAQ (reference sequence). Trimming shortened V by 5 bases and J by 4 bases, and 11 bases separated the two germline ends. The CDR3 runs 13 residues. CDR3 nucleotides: TGTGCCAGCAGCCCCGAGACAGTCTATGGCTACACCTTC. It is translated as CASSPETVYGYTF.